These 20 T cell receptor delta chains were sequenced from one sample in a study of γδ T cells in repeated Plasmodium falciparum infection. TCRdb reanalysed the multiplex PCR reads with CATT. The profile covers 75,000 to 95,000 delta-chain clones, with 0.98% appearing a single time and roughly 9.9% taken by the ten largest. Vgamma9/Vdelta2+ and Vdelta2-negative gammadelta T cells were flow-sorted from PBMC for bulk sequencing. Sequenced material: gamma-delta T cells from blood. The receptors were sampled from a pool of human donors (malaria-infected and uninfected, not separated).

This clone was observed a handful of times. TCRdb pairs this DNA with a much larger clone's protein that differs at residue 7, likely a read error; the protein shown was translated from the DNA. The chain couples TRDV2 to TRDJ1; a possible D gene is TRDD3 (6 bases). The V end was cut by 3 bases, the J end by 3 bases, with 16 bases between. The germline V gene has CDR1 GEAIGNYY and CDR2 EKD. This CDR3 is built from 15 residues. The CDR3 sequence is CACDGLGGTADKLIF. CDR3 coding DNA: TGTGCCTGTGACGGGTTGGGGGGGACGGCCGATAAACTCATCTTT.

In its sample, this clone was seen a few times. The TCRdb protein, from a much larger clone, departs from this DNA's translation at residue 3, likely by read error; the protein shown derives from the DNA. This chain joins TRDV2 and TRDJ1; TRDD2 is a possible D gene (5 bases). TCRdb leaves out the J gene; it was filled in here by matching the DNA to germline. Germline CDR1 GEAIGNYY, CDR2 EKD. This CDR3 contains 15 residues. The CDR3, as DNA: TGTGCCTATGACCCCCTTCTACCGTACACCGATAAACTCATCTTT. Its translation: CAYDPLLPYTDKLIF.

This clone was recorded a few times. A far bigger clonotype differs at one base, so this is likely a read error. Other DNA sequences in this specimen translate into the identical CDR3. This chain joins TRDV2 and TRDJ1, with 8 bases lining up with TRDD3. The J gene was missing in TCRdb and was found by matching the end of the DNA to germline. The CDR3 totals 18 residues. The germline gives CDR1 GEAIGNYY, CDR2 EKD. The CDR3 loop reads CACDTVAGIRPRADKLIF. The CDR3 nucleotides read TGTGCCTGTGACACCGTTGCTGGGATACGCCCCCGAGCCGACAAACTCATCTTT.

Of note for this clone: TCRdb's listed protein matches a much larger clone and diverges from this DNA's translation at residue 6, likely through a read error; the protein shown comes from the DNA. The V and J genes are TRDV2 and TRDJ1; 7 bases line up with TRDD3. The J gene, absent from TCRdb, was called here by matching the DNA to germline. Unmatched junction bases numbered 6, after V lost 0 bases and J lost 3 bases. The CDR3 runs 15 residues. Germline V gene sequence: CDR1 GEAIGNYY, CDR2 EKD. CDR3 protein: CACDTAGGFSDKLIF. CDR3 in DNA: TGTGCCTGTGACACCGCCGGGGGATTTTCCGATAAACTCATCTTT.

Remarks on this clone: A read error is the likely source, as a far larger clone sits one nucleotide away. Other DNA sequences of this sample code for an identical CDR3. The chain employs TRDV2 and TRDJ3; weak D call: TRDD3 (5 bases). TCRdb is silent on the J gene; assignment here came from matching the DNA to germline. This CDR3 is built from 18 residues. The germline V gene encodes CDR1 GEAIGNYY and CDR2 EKD. CDR3 region: CACVHRGTRSWDTRQMFF. Here the CDR3 DNA reads TGTGCCTGTGTACACCGCGGGACACGCTCCTGGGATACCCGACAGATGTTTTTC.

The table lists this clone with many counts. TCRdb's entry gives the protein of a much larger clone, which mismatches this DNA's translation at residue 14, likely from a read error; the protein reported here is translated from the DNA. The chain carries TRDV2 and TRDJ1; weak D call: TRDD1 (5 bases). The CDR3 has 17 amino acids. CDR1 is GEAIGNYY, CDR2 EKD, per germline. Here the CDR3 DNA reads TGTGCCTGTGACGAAATTAATCCCCAACTCCACACCGATGAACTCATCTTT. Its protein product is CACDEINPQLHTDELIF.

This clone was recorded at least ten times. It is likely a read error: a sequence one base away is far more abundant. The sample contains more than one DNA sequence encoding this CDR3. The chain employs TRDV2 and TRDJ1, with D possibly matching TRDD2 (5 bases). CDR3 size: 17 residues. Per the germline V gene, CDR1 is GEAIGNYY and CDR2 is EKD. For the CDR3, the DNA is TGCGCCTGTGACAATTCCTTGTCTTACCCCGAGGGTGGTGAACTCATCTTT. It codes for CACDNSLSYPEGGELIF.

In the case of this clone: TCRdb lists the protein of a much larger clone for this DNA, which differs at residue 10, so this is likely a read error; the protein given here is translated from the DNA itself. The chain recombines TRDV1 with TRDJ1, with 9 nucleotides matching TRDD3. From germline, CDR1 is TSWWSYY and CDR2 QGS. CDR3 size: 25 residues. With V trimmed by 1 base and J by 1 base, 31 bases remained unmatched. DNA of the CDR3: TGTGCTCTTGGGGAACCCCAACTTCCTCGAGTCGACTGTACTGGGGGACCACGGGGCACCGATAAACTCATCTTT. This sequence encodes CALGEPQLPRVDCTGGPRGTDKLIF.

To note about this clone: The amino acid sequence in TCRdb belongs to a much larger clone and departs from this DNA's translation at residue 17, likely a sequencing read error; the sequence shown is translated from the DNA. The V gene is listed as TRDV2; no J gene was called; the table's TRDD3 call for D was not verified on the DNA. The CDR3 runs to 19 residues. Germline V gene data show CDR1 as GEAIGNYY and CDR2 as EKD. In nucleotides, the CDR3 is TGTGCCTGTGACACCCTCCGAGGGGGCCCTTCACCTACGATGGATAAACCCATCTTT. It specifies CACDTLRGGPSPTMDKPIF.

Turning to this clone: A single base is all that separates this from a far larger clone, so a read error is likely. Other DNA sequences of this sample code for an identical CDR3. The chain carries TRDV1 and TRDJ1; the match to TRDD3 covers 7 bases. Germline V gene data show CDR1 as TSWWSYY and CDR2 as QGS. Germline trimming cut 4 bases from V and 7 bases from J; bases unmatched to any gene: 24. CDR3 length: 19 residues. The CDR3 DNA is TGTGCTCTTGGGGTCCCCACCGCTACGGAGGGGATAGGGAGAACTAAACTCATCTTT. This sequence encodes CALGVPTATEGIGRTKLIF.

A few counts support this clone. A far larger clone is just one base off, so this is likely a read error. The same CDR3 arises from other DNA sequences in this sample as well. J is TRDJ1 and V is TRDV1; a weak D match, TRDD2 (5 bases). The J gene was not available in TCRdb and was assigned here by matching the DNA to germline segments. CDR3 length equals 15 residues. Germline V gene lookup returns CDR1 TSWWSYY and CDR2 QGS. CDR3 residues: CALGELPFCPDKLIF. Written as DNA, the CDR3 is TGTGCTCTTGGGGAACTACCCTTCTGCCCCGACAAACTCATCTTT.

As concerns this clone: Given a far larger clone just one base away, this is likely a sequencing read error. At the DNA level, this CDR3 is encoded by other sequences in the same sample as well. The CDR3 loop is CALGELRHSFPYWGILHTDKLIF. The CDR3 nucleotides are TGTGCTCTTGGGGAACTGCGGCATTCCTTTCCCTACTGGGGGATACTTCACACCGATAAACTCATCTTT. J is TRDJ1 and V is TRDV1; the match to TRDD3 covers 12 bases. TCRdb offers no J gene call, so here the DNA was matched to germline to obtain one. Looked up from germline, CDR1 is TSWWSYY and CDR2 is QGS. The CDR3 covers 23 residues. Germline trimming cut 0 bases from V and 0 bases from J; bases unmatched to any gene: 20.

Worth noting for this clone: TCRdb has a much larger clone's protein, which differs at residue 6 from the translation of this DNA, likely because of a read error; what is shown is the protein translated from the DNA. The chain is built from TRDV3 and TRDJ1, with 11 bases matching TRDD3. CDR3 size: 19 residues. CDR1 is TVYSNPD and CDR2 is GDNSRS in the germline V gene (reference sequence). J was trimmed by 13 bases and V by 3 bases; bases with no gene match: 31. CDR3 region: CAFYLPFPPSFGGYASGIF. As DNA, the CDR3 is TGTGCCTTCTACCTGCCCTTCCCTCCATCTTTTGGGGGATACGCAAGCGGCATCTTT.

This clone was seen more than once but under ten times. The mismatch at residue 10 between this DNA's translation and the TCRdb protein of a much larger clone likely reflects a read error; the protein shown is translated from the DNA. The chain employs TRDV1 and TRDJ1; 8 bases fit TRDD3. TCRdb carries no J gene annotation; the J gene was assigned here by matching the DNA with germline. CDR3 length equals 18 residues. From germline, CDR1 is TSWWSYY and CDR2 QGS. With V trimmed by 2 bases and J by 4 bases, 15 bases remained unmatched. The chain's CDR3 is CALGEARTRGGGCDKLIF. The CDR3 coding sequence is TGTGCTCTTGGGGAAGCTCGAACGAGGGGTGGGGGATGCGATAAACTCATCTTT.

This clone was counted many times. TCRdb's protein for this DNA is that of a much larger clone and differs from the translation at residue 15, likely a read error; the protein shown is the DNA translation. J gene calling gave no result, while the V gene is TRDV2; the table calls TRDD3, which could not be checked here. CDR1 and CDR2 (germline): GEAIGNYY, EKD. The CDR3 has 17 residues. CDR3 sequence reads: CACDPLRAGGHTDKPIF. CDR3 DNA: TGTGCCTGTGACCCCCTTCGAGCTGGGGGACACACCGATAAACCCATCTTT.

This clone has more than one count but fewer than ten. For this DNA, TCRdb reports the protein of a much larger clone, which diverges at residue 8, most likely from a read error; the protein presented here is translated directly from the DNA. The V segment is TRDV2, and no J call was made; the DNA was not used to check the table's D call, TRDD3. This CDR3 has 18 residues. CDR1 and CDR2 (germline): GEAIGNYY, EKD. The CDR3 bases are TGTGCCTGTGACACCGTAACCTCACTGGGGGACCGCTCCGGGTTGCTCATCTTT. The encoded protein is CACDTVTSLGDRSGLLIF.

Worth noting for this clone: The protein in TCRdb stems from a much larger clone and differs at residue 14 from this DNA's translation, likely a read error; here the protein is translated from the DNA. The chain has TRDV1 and TRDJ1; D gene uncertain. Assignment of the J gene here rests on matching the DNA to germline, because TCRdb gives none. The CDR3 is made up of 19 amino acids. The V end was cut by 0 bases, the J end by 4 bases, with 24 bases between. Germline V gives CDR1 TSWWSYY, CDR2 QGS. The CDR3, as DNA: TGTGCTCTTGGGGAACTGGGAAAATGGTGGGCCTCCCGGGGCGATAAACTCATCTTT. Its protein product is CALGELGKWWASRGDKLIF.

This clone came up a few times. A far larger clone is only one base removed, so a read error is likely. The same CDR3 is also encoded by other DNA sequences in this sample. The V gene is given as TRDV2, and no J gene call is available; the table assigns TRDD3, which was not confirmed against the DNA. CDR3 length: 16 amino acids. The germline CDR1 and CDR2 sequences are GEAIGNYY and EKD. CDR3 coding DNA: TGTGCCTGTGACAATTTGGGGGATACCAGTACCGATAAGCTCATCTTT. As protein: CACDNLGDTSTDKLIF.

On this clone itself: One base separates it from a far larger clone, so it is likely a read error. Other nucleotide sequences from this sample produce the same CDR3. The chain couples TRDV1 to TRDJ1, with 8 bases that match TRDD3. In the absence of a J gene in TCRdb, the DNA was matched to germline to assign it here. CDR3 size: 18 residues. CDR1 TSWWSYY and CDR2 QGS come from the germline V gene. Germline trimming cut 2 bases from V and 5 bases from J; bases unmatched to any gene: 16. The CDR3 DNA follows: TGTGCTCTTGGGGAAAGCCCCCTGTACTGGGGGTCTTCTGATAAACTCATCTTT. It translates to CALGESPLYWGSSDKLIF.

There are many counts of this clone. V is TRDV2 and J is TRDJ1, with 7 positions matching TRDD3. Germline V gene data show CDR1 as GEAIGNYY and CDR2 as EKD. The CDR3 covers 23 residues. V dropped 0 bases and J dropped 1; count of bases not matched to a gene: 28. CDR3 DNA sequence: TGTGCCTGTGACACCGTCCCGGATACGCGTTGGCTTTCAAACGATCGAGTCACCGATAAACTCATCTTT. Translated, it gives CACDTVPDTRWLSNDRVTDKLIF.